This T cell receptor beta chain was recorded in a study of cytomegalovirus exposure and HLA in healthy donors (dated by TCRdb to about 2017). In terms of the full investigation: According to a later analysis, the 120 or so validation repertoires were produced on the same platform as the roughly 600 repertoires of the first cohort. The study was designed to test whether signatures of past pathogen exposure could be identified by cataloging public T cell receptors. Along with the 666-subject first cohort, a separate validation cohort of over 90 different subjects was used. The study combined high-throughput TCR immunosequencing, statistical association of individual TCRs with disease status, and machine learning to predict cytomegalovirus infection status.

Library creation used the immunoSEQ multiplex PCR assay. Per the original workflow: To diagnose cytomegalovirus status from the catalog of TCR beta chain sequences, a statistical classification framework was built. In TCRdb, the immuneACCESS table is reduced to in-frame sequences with V and J assigned. These tables do not hold every clone; where another copy was compared, an unresolved V gene accounts for under half, and the others remain unexplained. For V, J and clone size, that table is used; D and trimming come from the DNA. The sample table holds about 120,000 clones, of which approximately 90% were seen once. Approximately 2.1% of the sample goes to the ten largest clones. CDR1 and CDR2 are drawn from the germline V gene (reference sequence): GTSNPN, SVGIG. V loses 4 bases at its end and J loses 11 bases; junction bases beyond the gene matches: 19. The CDR3 spans 16 residues, from the cysteine through the phenylalanine. CDR3 DNA is the only sequence kept; it has 48 bases, read in frame from the first base.

Overall study results and their limits: A few of the identified cytomegalovirus-associated TCR beta chains were confirmed in vitro to be specific for cytomegalovirus antigens. The authors suggested that the approach could potentially be extended to other disease states and immunological phenotypes. The study gave a list of 150 to 200 TCR beta chains associated with cytomegalovirus. Most TCR sequences were observed very rarely across donors, whereas some public TCRs were present in many individuals. Cytomegalovirus status was reported to be diagnosed by the classifier with high specificity and sensitivity in both the original and validation cohorts. A later analysis found that TCRs clustered in the first cohort also tended to co-occur in the 95 to 150 validation repertoires, with 94% of cluster scores above 0. The validation cohort had no HLA typing available for a later analysis, so co-occurrence within that cohort was assessed over all 110 or so repertoires.

To note about this clone: Its antigen target is currently unknown. No base quality values were provided; no much bigger clone lies one nucleotide off.

The donors belonged to the validation cohort of under 150 subjects, which was separate from the approximately 700-subject first cohort. Sample: PBMCs. This sequence originates from a woman under 30 in good health and CMV-seronegative. The V and J genes are TRBV30 and TRBJ1-1; 10 middle bases align to TRBD1. The DNA reads TGTGCCTGGACCCCGACCGGGACAGGGGACCAACTGAAGGCTTTCTTT. The translation is CAWTPTGTGDQLKAFF.